One sample yielded the 23 T cell receptor beta chains listed below, sequenced in a study of T cell repertoires in aging, cancer and after chemotherapy. Multiplex touch-down PCR with TRB-A/B primers amplified rearranged V-D-J TRB sequences. TCRdb re-derived calls from the multiplex PCR reads in MiXCR, one entry per CDR3 protein. The repertoire holds 920 or so distinct CDR3 sequences, about 54% seen once, with 75% in the top ten. Amplification of TCR beta used genomic DNA extracted from peripheral blood. Sequencing was carried out using blood. Every receptor here comes from a human donor with a blood cancer.

The V and J genes are TRBV12-3 or TRBV12-4 and TRBJ2-7; D not resolved. V lost 1 base to trimming and J lost 5 bases, with 6 bases between them. The CDR3 is made up of 12 amino acids. This chain's CDR3 is CASSLVRNEQYF. For the CDR3, the DNA is TGTGCCAGCAGTTTAGTACGTAACGAGCAGTACTTC.

In this sample, this clonotype turned up once. An end of the junction does not agree with germline; a read error may underlie this. The chain has TRBV6-5 and TRBJ2-3, with D uncertain. Germline CDR1 and CDR2: MNHEY and SVGAGI. The CDR3 has 13 residues. CDR3 sequence: CARSSDPFLAQYF. CDR3 DNA sequence: TGTGCCAGAAGTTCGGACCCTTTTTTGGCGCAGTATTTT.

V is TRBV6-5 and J is TRBJ1-1; D gene uncertain. The CDR3 covers 14 residues. Per the germline V gene, CDR1 is MNHEY and CDR2 is SVGAGI. Trimming pared 0 bases from V and 0 bases from J, leaving 5 bases between. Written as DNA, the CDR3 is TGTGCCAGCAGTTACTCGGTCTTGAACACTGAAGCTTTCTTT. Translating it yields CASSYSVLNTEAFF.

The chain combines TRBV9 with TRBJ2-3, with TRBD1 matching over 8 bases. The CDR3 is made up of 16 amino acids. Per germline, CDR1 SGDLS and CDR2 YYNGEE. The junction had 8 bases not matched to a gene; V was cut back by 2 bases and J by 3 bases. The CDR3 coding sequence is TGTGCCAGCAGCGTGGCCGGACAGGGTGGGACAGATACGCAGTATTTT. Translating gives CASSVAGQGGTDTQYF.

This clonotype has only a few counts. The chain combines TRBV14 with TRBJ2-3; D is undetermined. This CDR3 is built from 14 residues. The germline V gene has CDR1 SGHDN and CDR2 FVKESK. Trimming removed 4 bases at V and 3 bases at J, with 11 bases between. The CDR3 protein is CASSLQSLTDTQYF. The CDR3 nucleotides are TGTGCCAGCAGCCTACAGAGCCTGACAGATACGCAGTATTTT.

J is TRBJ1-1 and V is TRBV27; D unclear. Germline CDR1 reads MNHEY; CDR2 reads SMNVEV (reference sequence). Deletions cut 1 base from V and 0 bases from J, with 6 bases between. The length of the CDR3 is 14 residues. For the CDR3, the DNA is TGTGCCAGCAGTTTATTGGCGGTGAACACTGAAGCTTTCTTT. Translated, it gives CASSLLAVNTEAFF.

The chain is built from TRBV18 and TRBJ2-7, with unresolved D. The CDR3 has 14 amino acids. CDR1 is KGHSH, CDR2 LQKENI, per germline. Trimming pared 0 bases from V and 3 bases from J, leaving 9 bases between. CDR3 DNA: TGTGCCAGCTCACCACCGGCAGGAGACTACGAGCAGTACTTC. Translating gives CASSPPAGDYEQYF.

This clonotype is termed large. This chain links TRBV18 with TRBJ1-1; the D is unclear. From germline, CDR1 is KGHSH and CDR2 LQKENI. This CDR3 is 13 amino acids long. Trimming took 3 bases from V and 7 from J, leaving 12 bases between them. The CDR3 region has the DNA TGTGCCAGCTCACCCCCCATGGTGCGTGAAGCTTTCTTT. It yields the protein CASSPPMVREAFF.

The rearrangement links TRBV29-1 to TRBJ1-1; D possibly corresponds to TRBD1 (5 bases). The germline V and J ends were trimmed by 6 bases and 6 bases, with 14 bases remaining between them. The CDR3 sequence is 12 residues long. From germline, CDR1 is SQVTM and CDR2 ANQGSEA. The CDR3 loop reads CSVSRAMAEAFF. CDR3 in DNA: TGCAGCGTGTCCAGGGCGATGGCTGAAGCTTTCTTT.

V usage is TRBV29-1 and J usage is TRBJ1-4, with 7 bases identical to TRBD1. Germline V gene data show CDR1 as SQVTM and CDR2 as ANQGSEA. The junction had 8 bases not matched to a gene; V was cut back by 6 bases and J by 7 bases. The CDR3 covers 13 residues. The CDR3 is CSVGEGAGEKLFF. The CDR3 DNA sequence: TGCAGCGTAGGTGAGGGGGCTGGTGAAAAACTGTTTTTT.

The chain is built from TRBV11-1 and TRBJ2-7, with unresolved D. Trimming cost V 1 base and J 4 bases, with 14 bases left between them. This CDR3 has 15 residues. Germline V gene lookup returns CDR1 SGHAT and CDR2 FQDESV (reference sequence). DNA for the CDR3: TGTGCCAGCAGCTTAGATAGGTCTCTTCGGTACGAGCAGTACTTC. This gives the protein CASSLDRSLRYEQYF.

A few counts support this clonotype. J is TRBJ2-7 and V is TRBV18, with unresolved D. The germline V gene encodes CDR1 KGHSH and CDR2 LQKENI. Trimming removed 3 bases at V and 0 bases at J, with 9 bases between. The CDR3 spans 14 residues. CDR3 amino acids: CASSPGQDSYEQYF. The CDR3 nucleotides read TGTGCCAGCTCACCCGGGCAGGACTCCTACGAGCAGTACTTC.

The V and J genes are TRBV11-1 and TRBJ2-5; D is uncertain. The CDR3 has 13 residues. Germline CDR1 SGHAT, CDR2 FQDESV (reference sequence). V lost 5 bases, J lost 6 bases, and 13 bases lay in between. CDR3 region: CASSTVMEKTQYF. DNA for the CDR3: TGTGCCAGCAGCACCGTGATGGAAAAGACCCAGTACTTC.

The chain combines TRBV6-5 with TRBJ1-4, with TRBD1 matching 9 bases. V trimming: 5 bases; J trimming: 9 bases; junction bases outside the gene matches: 4. CDR1 and CDR2 from the germline V gene are MNHEY and SVGAGI. CDR3 size: 13 residues. CDR3 amino acids: CASSPGQGQKLFF. CDR3 coding DNA: TGTGCCAGCAGTCCGGGACAGGGTCAAAAACTGTTTTTT.

By proportion, this clonotype is medium-sized. V gene TRBV7-6 combines with J gene TRBJ2-3; 9 bases agree with TRBD1. The CDR3 is made up of 18 amino acids. CDR1 and CDR2 (germline): SGHVS, FNYEAQ. V was pared by 1 base and J by 4 bases, with 12 bases of the junction left unmatched. As DNA, the CDR3 is TGTGCCAGCAGCTTAGGAGGGTACGGGACAGGGCGCGCAGATACGCAGTATTTT. It is translated as CASSLGGYGTGRADTQYF. The complete variable domain, with remaining parts taken from reference TRBV7-6 and TRBJ2-3, reads GAGVSQSPRYKVTKRGQDVALRCDPISGHVSLYWYRQALGQGPEFLTYFNYEAQQDKSGLPNDRFSAERPEGSISTLTIQRTEQRDSAMYRCASSLGGYGTGRADTQYFGPGTRLTVL.

This clonotype has only a few counts. The rearrangement links TRBV6-5 to TRBJ1-2, with 10 bases that match TRBD1. V lost 5 bases, J lost 4 bases, and 10 bases stayed unmatched. This CDR3 region has 16 residues. The germline V gene has CDR1 MNHEY and CDR2 SVGAGI. The CDR3 sequence is CASSPLTGTGAYGYTF. CDR3 bases: TGTGCCAGCAGTCCTTTAACAGGGACAGGGGCCTATGGCTACACCTTC.

Comment on this clonotype: Since no conserved phenylalanine or tryptophan closes the CDR3, a read error is the likely cause. The V call is TRBV28, the J call TRBJ2-7; tentatively, D is TRBD1 or TRBD2 (5 bases each). Trimming pared 5 bases from V and 6 bases from J, leaving 23 bases between. From germline, CDR1 is MDHEN and CDR2 SYDVKM. This CDR3 contains 16 residues. The CDR3 loop reads CASSTLRDVGNGEQYI. The CDR3 nucleotides read TGTGCCAGCAGTACCCTCCGGGACGTAGGTAATGGCGAGCAGTACATC.

This clonotype was picked up one time. V usage is TRBV27 and J usage is TRBJ1-3; 7 bases are shared with TRBD1. V was pared by 3 bases and J by 8 bases, with 1 base of the junction left unmatched. Per germline, CDR1 MNHEY and CDR2 SMNVEV (reference sequence). The CDR3 extends over 12 amino acids. For the CDR3, the DNA is TGTGCCAGCAGTTTTACAGGGGACACCATATATTTT. Translation gives CASSFTGDTIYF.

The rearrangement joins TRBV18 to TRBJ2-1; D is possibly TRBD1 (6 bases). The germline V gene encodes CDR1 KGHSH and CDR2 LQKENI. The V and J ends lost 3 bases and 3 bases respectively, with 9 bases between them. The CDR3 extends over 14 amino acids. CDR3 protein: CASSPGARYNEQFF. CDR3 bases: TGTGCCAGCTCACCGGGGGCACGCTACAATGAGCAGTTCTTC.

The V call is TRBV19, the J call TRBJ1-2, with D possibly being TRBD1 (6 bases). Germline CDR1 is LNHDA and CDR2 is SQIVND (reference sequence). The CDR3 has 14 residues. Deletions cut 6 bases from V and 6 bases from J, with 17 bases between. CDR3 loop: CASSTDRGQHGYTF. The CDR3 nucleotides read TGTGCCAGTAGCACAGATCGGGGGCAACATGGCTACACCTTC.

Concerning this clonotype itself: The junction and the germline gene differ at one end; a read error may be behind it. The chain carries TRBV11-1 and TRBJ2-7; TRBD1 agrees at 7 bases. Germline V gene sequence: CDR1 SGHAT, CDR2 FQDESV (reference sequence). This CDR3 spans 14 amino acids. The CDR3 nucleotides are TGCGCCAGCAGCTTACAGGGGTCCTCCGACGAGCAGTACTTC. Its protein is CASSLQGSSDEQYF.

CDR3 DNA: TGTGCCAGCAGCTCCACCTGGGGGGGGCGCGTCTATGGCTACACCTTC. As protein: CASSSTWGGRVYGYTF. The chain recombines TRBV27 with TRBJ1-2, with TRBD1 as a possible D gene (6 bases). CDR1 and CDR2 (germline): MNHEY, SMNVEV (reference sequence). This CDR3 has 16 amino acids. Trimming left V 6 bases short and J 4 bases short, with 21 bases between.

The genes are TRBV18 and TRBJ1-2; 12 bases agree with TRBD1. The J segment lost 4 bases and the V segment lost 3 bases, leaving 3 bases of the junction unmatched. Germline V lookup: CDR1 KGHSH, CDR2 LQKENI. This CDR3 is 15 amino acids long. The CDR3 bases are TGTGCCAGCTCACCGGGACAGGGGGCAGTCTATGGCTACACCTTC. This encodes CASSPGQGAVYGYTF.